The next 16 T cell receptor beta chains were all read from a single sample in a study of cytomegalovirus exposure and HLA in healthy donors. A multiplex PCR was run with 60 Vbeta primers and 13 Jbeta primers. Only in-frame clones appear in the TCRdb table, and some are missing; sequencing was by immunoSEQ multiplex PCR. There are 200,000 to 250,000 clones in the sample; about 83% occur only once, and 1.2% to 1.5% lies in the top ten. Sample: PBMCs. These TCRs come from a girl between 10 and 17 years old in good health and CMV-seronegative.

This clone was observed a few times. The chain carries TRBV2 and TRBJ1-1, with D possibly being TRBD1 (5 bases). The CDR3 is made up of 14 amino acids. Germline CDR1 reads SNHLY; CDR2 reads FYNNEI. V was pared by 8 bases and J by 1 base, with 14 bases between. The CDR3: CASSSQGGNTEAFF. For the CDR3, the DNA is TGTGCCAGCTCGTCCCAGGGCGGGAACACTGAAGCTTTCTTT.

J is TRBJ2-1 and V is TRBV28, with 13 bases identical to TRBD2. Per the germline V gene, CDR1 is MDHEN and CDR2 is SYDVKM. Losses at the gene ends were 6 bases for V and 15 bases for J; bases not matched to a gene: 11. The CDR3 loop spans 14 amino acids. CDR3: CASRPGLAGIVPFF. The CDR3 bases are TGTGCCAGCAGACCGGGACTAGCGGGAATTGTCCCGTTCTTC.

This chain links TRBV28 with TRBJ2-3; 7 bases fit TRBD2. The CDR3 covers 15 residues. Trimming took 5 bases from V and 6 from J; bases not matched to a gene: 11. Germline V lookup: CDR1 MDHEN, CDR2 SYDVKM. The DNA for the CDR3 is TGTGCCAGCAGTATTCGCCGACAGCGGGGCGATACGCAGTATTTT. Protein product: CASSIRRQRGDTQYF.

The J gene is TRBJ1-2, the V gene TRBV15; D not certain. CDR1 LNHNV and CDR2 YYDKDF come from the germline V gene (reference sequence). Between the trimmed V and J ends, which lost 0 bases and 7 bases, there was a span of 6 bases. The CDR3 spans 12 residues. The CDR3 DNA reads TGTGCCACCAGCAGAGATTCCGGTGGCTACACCTTC. Translated, it gives CATSRDSGGYTF.

The chain uses TRBV7-3 and TRBJ2-7, with D maybe TRBD1 (6 bases). The CDR3 has 13 amino acids. Trimming shortened V by 2 bases and J by 10 bases, and 15 bases separated the two germline ends. Germline CDR1 is SGHTA and CDR2 is FQGTGA. The CDR3 region is CASSLGGQGDQYF. The CDR3 DNA sequence: TGTGCCAGCAGCTTAGGGGGCCAAGGGGATCAGTACTTC.

The chain combines TRBV6-1 with TRBJ1-5; TRBD1 is a possible D gene (6 bases). With 6 bases removed from V and 3 bases from J, the gap between germline ends came to 9 bases. The length of the CDR3 is 13 residues. Germline lookup yields CDR1 MNHNS and CDR2 SASEGT. The CDR3, as DNA: TGTGCCAGCAGCACAGGGTACAATCAGCCCCAGCATTTT. Protein sequence: CASSTGYNQPQHF.

This clone was picked up one time. The rearrangement uses TRBV28 and TRBJ1-1; D ambiguous. Between the trimmed V and J ends, which lost 6 bases and 1 base, there was a span of 12 bases. The V gene's germline CDR1 is MDHEN and CDR2 SYDVKM. The CDR3 loop spans 14 amino acids. CDR3 sequence: CASRLGGPNTEAFF. Written as DNA, the CDR3 is TGTGCCAGCAGATTGGGAGGGCCGAACACTGAAGCTTTCTTT.

The chain couples TRBV5-1 to TRBJ1-4; a possible D gene is TRBD1 (5 bases). CDR1 is SGHRS and CDR2 is YFSETQ in the germline V gene. V was shortened by 3 bases and J by 7 bases, with 16 bases between the two germline ends. The CDR3 is 15 residues long. In DNA form, the CDR3 reads TGCGCCAGCAGCTCTGAAAGGGGATTCGGTGAAAAACTGTTTTTT. This gives the protein CASSSERGFGEKLFF.

This clone was seen more than once but under ten times. V gene TRBV6-1 combines with J gene TRBJ1-5, with D perhaps TRBD1 (5 bases). V dropped 7 bases and J dropped 6 bases, with 13 bases sitting between them. The CDR3 is 13 residues long. Per germline, CDR1 MNHNS and CDR2 SASEGT. The CDR3 sequence is CASNRAGPQPQHF. In nucleotides, the CDR3 is TGTGCCAGCAACCGTGCAGGGCCTCAGCCCCAGCATTTT.

The V gene is TRBV2, the J gene TRBJ1-2, with 10 bases matching TRBD1. In germline, CDR1 is SNHLY, CDR2 FYNNEI. Trimming removed 7 bases from V and 3 bases from J; junction bases left unmatched: 14. The CDR3 runs to 17 residues. Here the CDR3 DNA reads TGTGCCAGCACTCCGGGACAGGGGCTGCCCCGAGACTATGGCTACACCTTC. Its translation: CASTPGQGLPRDYGYTF.

This rearrangement joins TRBV6-1 to TRBJ1-2; 7 positions match TRBD1. From germline, CDR1 is MNHNS and CDR2 SASEGT. The junction had 9 bases not matched to a gene; V was cut back by 6 bases and J by 2 bases. This CDR3 has 15 amino acids. CDR3 in amino acids: CASSPYRGQNYGYTF. DNA of the CDR3: TGTGCCAGCAGCCCGTACAGGGGCCAAAACTATGGCTACACCTTC.

The J gene is TRBJ2-2, the V gene TRBV27, with 8 bases lining up with TRBD1. The V gene's germline CDR1 is MNHEY and CDR2 SMNVEV (reference sequence). The CDR3 runs 15 residues. J gave up 5 bases and V 6 bases, and 8 bases lay outside the gene matches. This CDR3 is CASRPGQGRTGELFF. The CDR3 region has the DNA TGTGCCAGCAGACCCGGACAGGGAAGGACCGGGGAGCTGTTTTTT.

This rearrangement joins TRBV19 to TRBJ1-5, with TRBD1 identical over 7 bases. V was clipped by 7 bases and J by 0 bases; unmatched bases: 3. The germline CDR1 and CDR2 sequences are LNHDA and SQIVND (reference sequence). There are 14 residues in the CDR3. Written as DNA, the CDR3 is TGTGCCAGTACGGACAGGTCTAGCAATCAGCCCCAGCATTTT. Translation gives CASTDRSSNQPQHF.

The chain's CDR3 is CASSPQGQARSGNTIYF. The DNA for the CDR3 is TGTGCCAGCTCACCGCAGGGACAGGCCCGCTCTGGAAACACCATATATTTT. The chain couples TRBV18 to TRBJ1-3, with 8 bases that match TRBD1. Per the germline V gene, CDR1 is KGHSH and CDR2 is LQKENI. The CDR3 has 17 amino acids. V was pared by 3 bases and J by 0 bases, with 7 bases of the junction left unmatched.

The rearrangement links TRBV6-5 to TRBJ2-1; 11 bases align to TRBD1. Germline V CDR1 and CDR2: MNHEY, SVGAGI. The CDR3 is 15 residues long. The ends lost 2 bases at V and 8 bases at J; junction bases unmatched: 5. CDR3 nucleotides: TGTGCCAGCAGTTACCTGGGACAGGGGGTAGATGAGCAGTTCTTC. Translating gives CASSYLGQGVDEQFF.

This clone occurred once. The CDR3 reads CASSSHGGGTDTQYF. CDR3 sequence (DNA): TGTGCCAGCAGCTCTCACGGGGGAGGGACAGATACGCAGTATTTT. V usage is TRBV7-9 and J usage is TRBJ2-3; 7 positions match TRBD2. The CDR3 has 15 residues. Germline lookup yields CDR1 SEHNR and CDR2 FQNEAQ (reference sequence). V lost 4 bases, J lost 3 bases, and 7 bases stayed unmatched.